Below are 10 T cell receptor beta chains sequenced from a single sample in a study of naive and memory T cell subsets. Study-wide findings and caveats: Naive repertoires, especially CD8, held a few larger clonotypes, possibly memory cells re-expressing CD45RA.

Which antigens these TCRs recognize remains unknown. Both TRBC1 and TRBC2 were covered by a beta constant-region primer of two equimolar oligonucleotides. The ligated cDNA underwent four PCR rounds using SP2 and nested alpha and beta constant-region primers. TCRdb passed the UMI-ligation and nested PCR reads through MiXCR, listing each CDR3 protein once. The repertoire includes 150,000 or so distinct CDR3 sequences, 22% of them detected once, and around 0.11% sits in the top ten. Input material: naive CD4+ T cells from blood. These receptor sequences come from a human donor in good health.

This chain links TRBV5-1 with TRBJ2-7; 7 nucleotides match TRBD2. Germline V CDR1 and CDR2: SGHRS, YFSETQ. V lost 0 bases and J lost 6; bases outside the gene matches: 12. CDR3 length: 16 residues. The CDR3 bases are TGCGCCAGCAGCTTGGCCACGGGAGGCGGCCAAAGCGAGCAGTACTTC. Residues: CASSLATGGGQSEQYF.

This clonotype was observed a handful of times. The chain recombines TRBV7-2 with TRBJ1-1; a weak D match, TRBD1 (6 bases). Germline CDR1 is SGHTA and CDR2 is FQGNSA. Trimming took off 5 bases at V and 1 base at J, with 8 bases between the two ends. The CDR3 loop spans 13 amino acids. The CDR3 loop reads CASSTQGNTEAFF. The CDR3 DNA follows: TGTGCCAGCAGCACACAGGGGAACACTGAAGCTTTCTTT.

This clonotype was seen only a few times. The V gene is TRBV20-1, the J gene TRBJ2-4; D is tentatively TRBD1 or TRBD2 (5 bases each). V shed 0 bases and J shed 9 bases, with 12 bases lying between them. The germline V gene encodes CDR1 DFQATT and CDR2 SNEGSKA (reference sequence). The CDR3 has 13 residues. CDR3 in amino acids: CSARDRGRAIQYF. The CDR3 DNA is TGCAGTGCTAGAGATCGGGGCCGCGCCATTCAGTACTTC.

This clonotype has a handful of counts. The J gene is TRBJ1-5, the V gene TRBV6-1, with D tentatively TRBD1 (6 bases). The CDR3 has 16 amino acids. V was clipped by 4 bases and J by 5 bases, with 18 bases between them. Germline CDR1 reads MNHNS; CDR2 reads SASEGT. DNA for the CDR3: TGTGCCAGCAGTGGGCCGGGACACGCGAATGATCAGCCCCAGCATTTT. Residues: CASSGPGHANDQPQHF.

As regards this clonotype: This may come from a read error, since a much larger clone is one base off. The chain links TRBV6-2 or TRBV6-3 to TRBJ1-1; 12 bases are a match to TRBD1. CDR1 is MNHEY, CDR2 SVGEGT, per germline. This CDR3 is built from 15 residues. The CDR3 bases are TGTGCCAGCAGTTACTCGGGGACAGGGGGCACTCAAGCTTTCTTT. This translates into CASSYSGTGGTQAFF.

V is TRBV12-3 or TRBV12-4 and J is TRBJ2-1; 8 positions agree with TRBD2. V lost 6 bases to trimming and J lost 8 bases; unmatched junction nucleotides: 6. The length of the CDR3 is 13 residues. The DNA for the CDR3 is TGTGCCAGCAGAGTAGCGGGAAGGTATGAGCAGTTCTTC. This translates into CASRVAGRYEQFF.

This clonotype occurred many times. V gene TRBV20-1 combines with J gene TRBJ2-1; 9 nucleotides align to TRBD2. Germline V gives CDR1 DFQATT, CDR2 SNEGSKA (reference sequence). V was clipped by 4 bases and J by 0 bases; unmatched bases: 13. This CDR3 region has 18 residues. This CDR3 reads CSATRTSAHPSSYNEQFF. In DNA, the CDR3 is TGCAGTGCTACCCGGACTAGCGCCCATCCGAGCTCCTACAATGAGCAGTTCTTC.

V and J are TRBV29-1 and TRBJ2-3; tentatively, D is TRBD1 or TRBD2 (6 bases each). This CDR3 comprises 14 residues. V was shortened by 1 base and J by 1 base, with 9 bases between the two germline ends. The germline CDR1 and CDR2 sequences are SQVTM and ANQGSEA. The CDR3 DNA is TGCAGCGTTGAAGCGGGGGCGGGCACAGATACGCAGTATTTT. It codes for CSVEAGAGTDTQYF.

In this sample, this clonotype turned up a few times. The chain combines TRBV19 with TRBJ1-5; no clear D gene. V dropped 9 bases and J dropped 4 bases, with 16 bases sitting between them. This CDR3 contains 14 residues. CDR1 is LNHDA, CDR2 SQIVND, per germline (reference sequence). CDR3 loop: CASRPGPSNQPQHF. Written as DNA, the CDR3 is TGTGCCAGCCGTCCCGGGCCTTCAAATCAGCCCCAGCATTTT.

V usage is TRBV28 and J usage is TRBJ2-4; 7 bases fit TRBD1. Germline V gene sequence: CDR1 MDHEN, CDR2 SYDVKM. The CDR3 is 15 residues long. V lost 2 bases to trimming and J lost 1 base; unmatched junction nucleotides: 2. CDR3 nucleotides: TGTGCCAGCAGTTTACAGGGGGTTGCCAAAAACATTCAGTACTTC. As protein: CASSLQGVAKNIQYF.